The 20 T cell receptor beta chains listed next were all sequenced from one sample in a study of identical twins. TCRdb called the 5' RACE reads again in MiXCR, with one record for every CDR3 protein. The repertoire consists of some 440,000 distinct CDR3 sequences, with approximately 24% occurring once and the leading ten covering around 3%. This same sample was also part of a study on T cells expressing NK-cell markers.

What was sequenced was CD4+ T cells sorted from blood. The receptors derive from a woman younger than 30 in good health.

This clonotype was seen a few times. The rearrangement links TRBV6-1 to TRBJ2-1; perhaps D is TRBD1 or TRBD2 (5 bases each). Trimming took 8 bases from V and 0 from J, leaving 14 bases between them. CDR3 size: 15 residues. CDR1 MNHNS and CDR2 SASEGT come from the germline V gene. Here the CDR3 reads CASGLGAYSYNEQFF. The CDR3 bases are TGTGCCAGCGGCCTCGGGGCTTACTCCTACAATGAGCAGTTCTTC.

This chain's CDR3 is CASSGGLGNEQFF. Here the CDR3 DNA reads TGTGCCAGCAGCGGAGGACTGGGCAATGAGCAGTTCTTC. The rearrangement joins TRBV2 to TRBJ2-1; TRBD2 is a possible D gene (5 bases). CDR1 is SNHLY, CDR2 FYNNEI, per germline. V dropped 6 bases and J dropped 6 bases, with 12 bases sitting between them. The CDR3 contains 13 residues.

The table lists this clonotype with a few counts. The chain uses TRBV11-2 and TRBJ2-7; unclear D gene. CDR1 is SGHAT, CDR2 FQNNGV, per germline. This CDR3 has 12 residues. The V end lost 6 bases, the J end lost 10 bases, and 16 bases lay between the germline ends. DNA for the CDR3: TGTGCCAGCAGTTTGAGATTCGGGTCCCAGTACTTC. Amino acid sequence: CASSLRFGSQYF. The full variable domain, in which reference TRBV11-2 and TRBJ2-7 provide the parts outside the CDR3, is EAGVAQSPRYKIIEKRQSVAFWCNPISGHATLYWYQQILGQGPKLLIQFQNNGVVDDSQLPKDRFSAERLKGVDSTLKIQPAKLEDSAVYLCASSLRFGSQYFGPGTRLTVT.

This clonotype occurred a few times. The chain combines TRBV5-1 with TRBJ1-1; D ambiguous. Between the trimmed V and J ends, which lost 2 bases and 4 bases, there was a span of 9 bases. Germline CDR1 SGHRS, CDR2 YFSETQ. This CDR3 is 13 amino acids long. CDR3 nucleotides: TGCGCCAGCAGCTTTAAAACTGGCACTGAAGCTTTCTTT. It is translated as CASSFKTGTEAFF.

The chain couples TRBV5-1 to TRBJ2-6; D not resolved. CDR3 size: 14 residues. V lost 5 bases, J lost 0 bases, and 6 bases lay in between. Germline CDR1 and CDR2: SGHRS and YFSETQ. CDR3 coding DNA: TGCGCCAGCAGGGGAAACTCTGGGGCCAACGTCCTGACTTTC. Residues: CASRGNSGANVLTF. Variable domain in full (rest from reference TRBV5-1 and TRBJ2-6): KAGVTQTPRYLIKTRGQQVTLSCSPISGHRSVSWYQQTPGQGLQFLFEYFSETQRNKGNFPGRFSGRQFSNSRSEMNVSTLELGDSALYLCASRGNSGANVLTFGAGSRLTVL.

This clonotype was detected a few times. The rearrangement links TRBV9 to TRBJ2-1, with TRBD2 identical over 7 bases. The V and J ends lost 3 bases and 6 bases, in that order; junction bases with no gene match: 9. CDR1 is SGDLS and CDR2 is YYNGEE in the germline V gene. CDR3 length equals 15 residues. CDR3 amino acids: CASSEGGASPNEQFF. CDR3 nucleotide sequence: TGTGCCAGCAGCGAGGGAGGGGCTAGCCCCAATGAGCAGTTCTTC.

This clonotype occurred a few times. The chain carries TRBV24-1 and TRBJ2-1, with 11 bases identical to TRBD2. This CDR3 has 14 residues. The J segment lost 12 bases and the V segment lost 5 bases, leaving 8 bases of the junction unmatched. CDR1 is KGHDR and CDR2 is SFDVKD in the germline V gene. The CDR3 nucleotides read TGTGCCACCAGTGGAACTAGCGGGAGTGTAGGGCAGTTCTTC. It codes for CATSGTSGSVGQFF.

This clonotype was seen a few times. V gene TRBV12-3 or TRBV12-4 combines with J gene TRBJ1-6; 8 bases agree with TRBD1. The V segment lost 5 bases and the J segment 6 bases; nucleotides outside the gene matches: 0. The CDR3 sequence is 13 residues long. CDR3 region: CASSDRGNSPLHF. The DNA of the CDR3 is TGTGCCAGCAGTGACAGGGGTAATTCACCCCTCCACTTT.

This clonotype has a handful of counts. This chain connects TRBV28 to TRBJ2-3; TRBD2 is a possible D gene (6 bases). Germline lookup yields CDR1 MDHEN and CDR2 SYDVKM. V lost 4 bases and J lost 2, with 10 bases in between. This CDR3 has 14 residues. For the CDR3, the DNA is TGTGCCAGCAGTTCCCGGGACTCCACAGATACGCAGTATTTT. Translated, it gives CASSSRDSTDTQYF.

This clonotype was counted a few times. The chain combines TRBV12-5 with TRBJ1-2, with 8 bases lining up with TRBD1. V was clipped by 5 bases and J by 8 bases; unmatched bases: 10. The CDR3 extends over 14 amino acids. CDR1 and CDR2 from the germline V gene are LGHNT and FRNRAP. CDR3: CASGLGQGMGGYTF. The CDR3 DNA is TGTGCTAGTGGTCTTGGACAGGGAATGGGAGGCTACACCTTC.

This clonotype was seen a handful of times. This sequence joins TRBV10-3 and TRBJ2-7; 9 bases are a match to TRBD1. Unmatched junction bases numbered 7, after V lost 7 bases and J lost 0 bases. The CDR3 has 15 residues. CDR1 and CDR2 from the germline V gene are ENHRY and SYGVKD. This CDR3 is CAITTGQGSSYEQYF. As DNA, the CDR3 is TGTGCCATCACCACTGGACAGGGGAGCTCCTACGAGCAGTACTTC.

The genes are TRBV11-2 and TRBJ1-1, with 8 bases that match TRBD1. Germline V lookup: CDR1 SGHAT, CDR2 FQNNGV. The CDR3 loop spans 15 amino acids. Unmatched junction bases numbered 11, after V lost 5 bases and J lost 6 bases. CDR3 protein: CASSLTLQGAAEAFF. In DNA, the CDR3 is TGTGCCAGCAGCCTAACTCTTCAGGGGGCAGCTGAAGCTTTCTTT.

The chain is built from TRBV10-3 and TRBJ1-6; 8 nucleotides line up with TRBD1. Per the germline V gene, CDR1 is ENHRY and CDR2 is SYGVKD. The CDR3 consists of 15 residues. The V and J ends lost 4 bases and 5 bases, in that order; junction bases with no gene match: 4. The CDR3 here is CAISGTGQDNSPLHF. The CDR3 coding sequence is TGTGCCATCAGTGGGACGGGACAGGATAATTCACCCCTCCACTTT.

This clonotype was detected ten times or more. This sequence joins TRBV24-1 and TRBJ2-1; no firm D call. Per germline, CDR1 KGHDR and CDR2 SFDVKD. Trimming pared 4 bases from V and 6 bases from J, leaving 15 bases between. This CDR3 spans 15 amino acids. CDR3 sequence reads: CATSDPRGSGNEQFF. The CDR3 region has the DNA TGTGCCACCAGTGACCCCCGAGGATCGGGCAATGAGCAGTTCTTC.

The genes are TRBV12-3 or TRBV12-4 and TRBJ1-6; D ambiguous. V gave up 4 bases and J gave up 9 bases, with 7 bases separating them. This CDR3 spans 12 amino acids. The CDR3 coding sequence is TGTGCCAGCAGTTCCCAAGTTTCACCCCTCCACTTT. Protein: CASSSQVSPLHF.

This chain joins TRBV5-1 and TRBJ2-5; 9 positions match TRBD2. The CDR3 is 15 amino acids. J gave up 5 bases and V 6 bases, and 11 bases lay outside the gene matches. Per the germline V gene, CDR1 is SGHRS and CDR2 is YFSETQ. CDR3 nucleotide sequence: TGCGCCAGCAAGCTCCGAGCGGGGGGATGGGAGACCCAGTACTTC. This translates into CASKLRAGGWETQYF.

This clonotype was found many times. The rearrangement joins TRBV29-1 to TRBJ2-2, with a tentative D call TRBD1 (5 bases). V dropped 4 bases and J dropped 7 bases, with 19 bases sitting between them. Germline V lookup: CDR1 SQVTM, CDR2 ANQGSEA. The CDR3 loop spans 15 amino acids. CDR3 protein: CSVGRTKAVGGELFF. CDR3 bases: TGCAGCGTTGGCAGGACAAAGGCGGTTGGCGGGGAGCTGTTTTTT.

This rearrangement joins TRBV7-2 to TRBJ2-3; D is undetermined. Germline V gene sequence: CDR1 SGHTA, CDR2 FQGNSA. Trimming shortened V by 5 bases and J by 5 bases, and 8 bases separated the two germline ends. This CDR3 has 12 amino acids. CDR3 coding DNA: TGTGCCAGCAGCGTACAATTAGATACGCAGTATTTT. Amino acid sequence: CASSVQLDTQYF.

The chain recombines TRBV7-2 with TRBJ2-1, with D possibly being TRBD1 (6 bases). The ends were cut back, 5 bases at V and 3 bases at J, with 14 bases in the middle. This CDR3 is built from 15 residues. The germline V gene encodes CDR1 SGHTA and CDR2 FQGNSA. The DNA for the CDR3 is TGTGCCAGCAGCCAATACAGGGAAATCTACAATGAGCAGTTCTTC. It yields the protein CASSQYREIYNEQFF. The complete variable domain, with remaining parts taken from reference TRBV7-2 and TRBJ2-1, reads GAGVSQSPSNKVTEKGKDVELRCDPISGHTALYWYRQSLGQGLEFLIYFQGNSAPDKSGLPSDRFSAERTGGSVSTLTIQRTQQEDSAVYLCASSQYREIYNEQFFGPGTRLTVL.

The table lists this clonotype with a few counts. The chain carries TRBV12-3 or TRBV12-4 and TRBJ2-4; possibly TRBD1 for D (6 bases). V gave up 3 bases and J gave up 9 bases, with 9 bases separating them. The CDR3 length is 12 residues. As DNA, the CDR3 is TGTGCCAGCAGTTTTAGGGGGAGCATTCAGTACTTC. It is translated as CASSFRGSIQYF.